The subject of this entry is one T cell receptor beta chain. What it binds is unknown. The data belong to a study of T cell responses to AZD1222 COVID-19 vaccine. Overall study findings and caveats: Along spike, vaccine-associated CD4 TCRs were found throughout, with dominance at 160-218 and 743-854.

V lost 0 bases, J lost 0 bases, and 13 bases stayed unmatched. The V gene's germline CDR1 is MGHRA and CDR2 YSYEKL. The CDR3 totals 21 residues. The assay was immunoSEQ multiplex PCR, and TCRdb's table has in-frame clones only and misses some. This table has 130,000 to 150,000 clones, about 86% appearing once. The receptor was derived from an adult who received the AZD1222 COVID-19 vaccine. This chain links TRBV4-1 with TRBJ2-4, with 11 bases aligning to TRBD2. The material sequenced was peripheral blood, taken 28 days after the second AZD1222 dose. CDR3 nucleotides: TGCGCCAGCAGCCAAGATTCCCGGCTAGCGGGAGGTTATGGAGCCAAAAACATTCAGTACTTC. Translated, it gives CASSQDSRLAGGYGAKNIQYF.